A selection of T cell receptor beta chains follows, all from one sample in a study of post-analysis software for immune sequencing data. From the PCR reads, TCRdb called clonotypes with MiXCR, one entry per CDR3 protein. In the table there are over 150,000 distinct CDR3 sequences, about 32% of which are singletons. Material: blood. Receptors were obtained from a girl between 5 and 17 years old with multiple sclerosis. Each CDR3 is given with its conserved first and last residue. D genes are given only for firm matches. Clone size, where shown, is once, few, many, or a class for clones that have expanded.

length: 13; J: TRBJ2-7; V: TRBV5-1; size: many; D: NA; DNA: TGCGCCAGCCCTAATGGGGGGCCCTACGAGCAGTACTTC; CDR3: CASPNGGPYEQYF
length: 16; J: TRBJ2-1; V: TRBV5-1; size: many; D: NA; DNA: TGCGCCAGCAGCCCGTCGCTGTCTCGCTCCTACAATGAGCAGTTCTTC; CDR3: CASSPSLSRSYNEQFF
length: 17; J: TRBJ1-4; V: TRBV15; size: NA; D: TRBD1; DNA: TGTGCCACCAGCAGAGGCAAAGGGGGCTCAGCTAATGAAAAACTGTTTTTT; CDR3: CATSRGKGGSANEKLFF
length: 17; J: TRBJ2-7; V: TRBV18; size: many; D: TRBD2; DNA: TGTGCCAGCTCACCAGAGTATGACCTAGCGGGAGGCTACGAGCAGTACTTC; CDR3: CASSPEYDLAGGYEQYF
length: 13; J: TRBJ2-3; V: TRBV9; size: NA; D: NA; DNA: TGTGCCAGCAGCGTGTGGGGTACAGATCCGCAGTATTTT; CDR3: CASSVWGTDPQYF
length: 14; J: TRBJ1-4; V: TRBV5-1; size: few; D: NA; DNA: TGCGCCAGCAGCTTGGGGCAGGGGCATGAAAAACTGTTTTTT; CDR3: CASSLGQGHEKLFF
length: 17; J: TRBJ2-5; V: TRBV6-1; size: NA; D: NA; DNA: TGTGCCAGCAGTGAGCCCTTGGACAGTGCACGGGAAGAGACCCAGTACTTC; CDR3: CASSEPLDSAREETQYF
length: 15; J: TRBJ2-3; V: TRBV10-3; size: many; D: NA; DNA: TGTGCCATCAGTGAGGGGTCGATGGGCACAGATACGCAGTATTTT; CDR3: CAISEGSMGTDTQYF
length: 13; J: TRBJ2-5; V: TRBV20-1; size: few; D: NA; DNA: TGCAGTGCCCTCCTGACGGGACATGAGACCCAGTACTTC; CDR3: CSALLTGHETQYF
length: 13; J: TRBJ2-5; V: TRBV20-1; size: NA; D: NA; DNA: TGCAGTGCTAGTACGGGTATTCGAGAGACCCAGTACTTC; CDR3: CSASTGIRETQYF
length: 15; J: TRBJ2-3; V: TRBV4-3; size: NA; D: NA; DNA: TGCGCCAGCAGCCAAGATAGGCAGGGGTCGGATACGCAGTATTTT; CDR3: CASSQDRQGSDTQYF
length: 15; J: TRBJ2-1; V: TRBV7-7; size: many; D: TRBD2; DNA: TGTGCCAGCAGCTTAACTAGCGGGAGTCAAAATGAGCAGTTCTTC; CDR3: CASSLTSGSQNEQFF
length: 11; J: TRBJ2-7; V: TRBV29-1; size: NA; D: NA; DNA: TGCAGCGTTGAAATAAGCTACGAGCAGTACTTC; CDR3: CSVEISYEQYF
length: 16; J: TRBJ2-1; V: TRBV4-1; size: NA; D: NA; DNA: TGCGCCAGCAGCCAAGTTCTGGGGCTACACTACAATGAGCAGTTCTTC; CDR3: CASSQVLGLHYNEQFF
length: 15; J: TRBJ2-1; V: TRBV6-4; size: once; D: TRBD1; DNA: TGTGCCAGCAGCCCCGGGACAGGGGGCAGGAATGAGCAGTTCTTC; CDR3: CASSPGTGGRNEQFF
length: 16; J: TRBJ2-3; V: TRBV5-5; size: NA; D: TRBD1; DNA: TGTGCCAGCAGCGCCGGGACAGGGTATAGCACAGATACGCAGTATTTT; CDR3: CASSAGTGYSTDTQYF
length: 18; J: TRBJ2-4; V: TRBV12-3/TRBV12-4; size: NA; D: NA; DNA: TGTGCCAGCAGTTTGTATCCAGGTTGGGGAATGGCCAAAAACATTCAGTACTTC; CDR3: CASSLYPGWGMAKNIQYF